Sequencing of this T cell receptor beta chain was carried out in a study of CD8+ T cells in alopecia areata. After isolation, RNA underwent reverse transcription to generate cDNA as the sequencing template. Assay: immunoSEQ multiplex PCR; the TCRdb copy retains only in-frame clones and omits some. The data hold around 34,000 clones, with 55% observed a single time. CDR1 is SGHTA and CDR2 is FQGNSA in the germline V gene. V was clipped by 2 bases and J by 2 bases; unmatched bases: 8. This CDR3 region has 17 residues. The sample consisted of NKG2D-high CD8+ T cells sorted from blood. The receptor's source is a human donor with alopecia areata. The J gene is TRBJ2-5, the V gene TRBV7-2, with 10 nucleotides matching TRBD2. CDR3 DNA sequence: TGTGCCAGCAGCTTAAGACTAGCGGGTGCCTCTCAAGAGACCCAGTACTTC. Protein: CASSLRLAGASQETQYF. The whole variable domain, remainder taken from reference TRBV7-2 and TRBJ2-5, is GAGVSQSPSNKVTEKGKDVELRCDPISGHTALYWYRQSLGQGLEFLIYFQGNSAPDKSGLPSDRFSAERTGGSVSTLTIQRTQQEDSAVYLCASSLRLAGASQETQYFGPGTRLLVL.